Sequencing of this TCR beta chain was carried out in a study of blood T cells in healthy people across ages. Study-level results: Considered underestimates were the diversity estimates obtained from one million T cells. The recorded TCR beta diversity per million T cells decreased in a roughly linear manner with age.

A second PCR of about 6 to 12 cycles used a sample-barcoded 5' primer and a J-beta primer mix. TCRdb called the 5' RACE reads again in MiXCR, with one record for every CDR3 protein. In the table there are about 1.4 million distinct CDR3 sequences, approximately 63% of which are singletons. The CDR3 is 14 amino acids. The V and J ends lost 0 bases and 7 bases respectively, with 11 bases between them. The V gene's germline CDR1 is LGHNA and CDR2 YSLEER. Worth noting for this clonotype: Its target is not known.

This chain uses TRBV4-3 with TRBJ2-3; D is uncertain. The specimen was blood. The sequence was collected from a man in his late teens or twenties in good health. The chain's CDR3 is CASSQEIGDYTQYF. Written as DNA, the CDR3 is TGCGCCAGCAGCCAAGAGATTGGAGATTATACGCAGTATTTT.